Below, 13 T cell receptor beta chains from the same sample are listed, as sequenced in a study of spatial heterogeneity in lung cancer. Each CDR3 protein gets one entry after TCRdb re-called the 5' RACE reads with MiXCR. The data hold approximately 81,000 distinct CDR3 sequences, with around 12% observed a single time. Indicated time point: sample taken at primary tumor resection. Whole RNA from tumor, nontumor lung or frozen PBMC was sequenced unsorted. The starting material was PBMCs, obtained at surgery. These TCRs come from a male donor with early-stage non-small cell lung cancer.

This clonotype has just a few counts. This sequence joins TRBV30 and TRBJ1-1, with D perhaps TRBD1 (5 bases). In germline, CDR1 is GTSNPN, CDR2 SVGIG (reference sequence). V shed 4 bases and J shed 5 bases, with 14 bases lying between them. The CDR3 runs 13 residues. The CDR3 loop is CAWIRPRGTEAFF. CDR3 DNA: TGTGCCTGGATCCGTCCAAGGGGTACTGAAGCTTTCTTT.

This clonotype has a handful of counts. This rearrangement joins TRBV29-1 to TRBJ1-2; TRBD1 aligns across 9 bases. V trimming: 3 bases; J trimming: 3 bases; junction bases outside the gene matches: 5. The CDR3 length is 14 residues. CDR1 is SQVTM, CDR2 ANQGSEA, per germline. The CDR3 region is CSVDWTGEDYGYTF. CDR3 nucleotide sequence: TGCAGCGTTGATTGGACAGGGGAGGACTATGGCTACACCTTC. Using reference TRBV29-1 and TRBJ1-2 for the parts outside the CDR3, the full variable domain is SAVISQKPSRDICQRGTSLTIQCQVDSQVTMMFWYRQQPGQSLTLIATANQGSEATYESGFVIDKFPISRPNLTFSTLTVSNMSPEDSSIYLCSVDWTGEDYGYTFGSGTRLTVV.

This clonotype showed up just a few times. The chain has TRBV27 and TRBJ1-6; unclear D gene. Trimming stripped 3 bases from V and 7 bases from J, with 10 bases between. Germline CDR1 and CDR2: MNHEY and SMNVEV (reference sequence). The CDR3 runs 14 residues. The DNA of the CDR3 is TGTGCCAGCAGTTTTGGTGGGGAGAATTCACCCCTCCACTTT. It translates to CASSFGGENSPLHF.

This clonotype was detected only a few times. V is TRBV6-1 and J is TRBJ1-1; TRBD1 is a possible D gene (5 bases). The CDR3 consists of 13 residues. The V and J ends lost 2 bases and 3 bases respectively, with 7 bases between them. The germline V gene encodes CDR1 MNHNS and CDR2 SASEGT. The CDR3 nucleotides are TGTGCCAGCAGTGAAAGGGGAGACACTGAAGCTTTCTTT. Protein sequence: CASSERGDTEAFF.

This clonotype was observed a few times. The chain recombines TRBV25-1 with TRBJ2-1; D ambiguous. V gave up 3 bases and J gave up 12 bases, with 18 bases separating them. The CDR3 contains 14 residues. CDR1 is MGHDK and CDR2 is SYGVNS in the germline V gene. CDR3 DNA sequence: TGTGCCAGCAGTGAGACGGTGCGCGTACATGCGCAGTTCTTC. Translating gives CASSETVRVHAQFF.

This clonotype was counted only a few times. The rearrangement uses TRBV9 and TRBJ2-7; 8 positions agree with TRBD2. V lost 0 bases, J lost 4 bases, and 6 bases stayed unmatched. CDR3 length equals 15 residues. The V gene's germline CDR1 is SGDLS and CDR2 YYNGEE. This CDR3 is CASSVAPGGPYEQYF. CDR3 coding DNA: TGTGCCAGCAGCGTAGCTCCGGGGGGGCCATACGAGCAGTACTTC.

The V gene is TRBV7-2, the J gene TRBJ2-1, with 10 nucleotides matching TRBD2. V shed 2 bases, J shed 6 bases, and the junction held 7 bases outside the gene matches. The germline V gene encodes CDR1 SGHTA and CDR2 FQGNSA. This CDR3 region has 16 residues. CDR3: CASSLTSGNEFNEQFF. In DNA form, the CDR3 reads TGTGCCAGCAGCTTAACTAGCGGGAATGAGTTCAATGAGCAGTTCTTC.

This clonotype was counted only a few times. The chain couples TRBV5-1 to TRBJ1-2; 10 nucleotides match TRBD1. J lost 8 bases, V lost 3 bases, and 13 bases had no gene match. Germline CDR1 is SGHRS and CDR2 is YFSETQ. The CDR3 consists of 16 residues. The CDR3 DNA reads TGCGCCAGCAGCTCTACTCCCGGGACAGGGGTAGGAGGCTACACCTTC. Translation: CASSSTPGTGVGGYTF. Drawing the rest from reference TRBV5-1 and TRBJ1-2, the complete variable domain is KAGVTQTPRYLIKTRGQQVTLSCSPISGHRSVSWYQQTPGQGLQFLFEYFSETQRNKGNFPGRFSGRQFSNSRSEMNVSTLELGDSALYLCASSSTPGTGVGGYTFGSGTRLTVV.

This clonotype was found many times. The chain couples TRBV12-3 or TRBV12-4 to TRBJ2-7, with D tentatively TRBD1 (5 bases). The CDR3 is 13 amino acids. Trimming took 5 bases from V and 0 from J, leaving 8 bases between them. The CDR3 region is CASSLTGSYEQYF. In DNA form, the CDR3 reads TGTGCCAGCAGTCTCACAGGCTCCTACGAGCAGTACTTC.

This clonotype was found many times. This chain uses TRBV2 with TRBJ2-1; 7 bases are shared with TRBD1. The CDR3 is made up of 16 amino acids. Losses at the gene ends were 5 bases for V and 5 bases for J; bases not matched to a gene: 12. Looked up from germline, CDR1 is SNHLY and CDR2 is FYNNEI. CDR3 region: CASSYRNRGRDNEQFF. Written as DNA, the CDR3 is TGTGCCAGCAGTTACAGAAACAGGGGAAGGGACAATGAGCAGTTCTTC.

This clonotype came up a few times. DNA for the CDR3: TGTGCCAGCAGCCCCGGGACGGTTGGCTACACCTTC. Translated: CASSPGTVGYTF. The chain uses TRBV6-6 and TRBJ1-2, with TRBD1 as a possible D gene (5 bases). The V end lost 6 bases, the J end lost 7 bases, and 12 bases lay between the germline ends. In germline, CDR1 is MNHNY, CDR2 SVGAGI (reference sequence). The CDR3 spans 12 residues.

This clonotype occurred many times. V and J are TRBV15 and TRBJ1-1, with D perhaps matching TRBD1 (5 bases). The CDR3 has 15 residues. Germline loops: CDR1 LNHNV, CDR2 YYDKDF (reference sequence). Trimming cost V 0 bases and J 5 bases, with 13 bases left between them. CDR3 nucleotide sequence: TGTGCCACCAGCAGAGATAGGGGCCCCGGGACTGAAGCTTTCTTT. Amino acid sequence: CATSRDRGPGTEAFF.

This clonotype has a count of ten or more. V and J are TRBV4-1 and TRBJ1-6; TRBD1 matches at 8 bases. The germline CDR1 and CDR2 sequences are MGHRA and YSYEKL. J gave up 10 bases and V 4 bases, and 12 bases lay outside the gene matches. The CDR3 runs 16 residues. CDR3 in DNA: TGCGCCAGCAGCCGCATCATGGACAGGGAGGGATCACCCCTCCACTTT. As protein: CASSRIMDREGSPLHF.